Presented here are 4 T cell receptor beta chains from one specimen sequenced in a study of PD-1 blockade in classical Hodgkin lymphoma. Relapses following autologous stem cell transplantation were seen in all patients, with brentuximab vedotin exposure varying. This table comes from immunoSEQ multiplex PCR, and its TCRdb copy is limited to in-frame clones, with some not included. The table includes more than 25,000 clones, approximately 84% detected once. The specimen was peripheral blood mononuclear cells (PBMCs), collected at baseline. The origin of the receptors is a human donor with classical Hodgkin lymphoma.

The V and J genes are TRBV6-5 and TRBJ2-1; D might be TRBD1 or TRBD2, each matching 5 bases. The CDR3 consists of 13 residues. Germline V CDR1 and CDR2: MNHEY, SVGAGI. The ends were cut back, 7 bases at V and 9 bases at J, with 16 bases in the middle. DNA for the CDR3: TGTGCCAGCACCATGGGACCGGTTGGTGAGCAGTTCTTC. Translating it yields CASTMGPVGEQFF.

This rearrangement joins TRBV7-8 to TRBJ1-3; 11 nucleotides match TRBD1. The CDR3 is 16 amino acids. With V trimmed by 4 bases and J by 2 bases, 4 bases remained unmatched. Germline loops: CDR1 SGHVS, CDR2 FQNEAQ. The CDR3 coding sequence is TGTGCCAGCAGCTACTGGACAGGGGGCACTGGAAACACCATATATTTT. Its protein product is CASSYWTGGTGNTIYF.

The chain employs TRBV7-9 and TRBJ1-4; 9 bases line up with TRBD1. Germline loops: CDR1 SEHNR, CDR2 FQNEAQ (reference sequence). The CDR3 has 17 residues. The V and J ends lost 2 bases and 5 bases, in that order; junction bases with no gene match: 9. This chain's CDR3 is CASSLLGTGRYNEKLFF. In nucleotides, the CDR3 is TGTGCCAGCAGCTTACTTGGGACAGGGAGATACAATGAAAAACTGTTTTTT.

This clone appeared a single time. V is TRBV7-9 and J is TRBJ2-4; D possibly corresponds to TRBD1 (5 bases). This CDR3 region has 15 residues. The germline V gene encodes CDR1 SEHNR and CDR2 FQNEAQ (reference sequence). Trimming took off 1 base at V and 0 bases at J, with 7 bases between the two ends. CDR3 region: CASSLDRLAKNIQYF. CDR3 DNA: TGTGCCAGCAGCTTAGACAGGCTAGCCAAAAACATTCAGTACTTC.